A selection of T cell receptor beta chains follows, all from one sample in a study of T-cell memory formation after mild COVID-19. TCRdb reprocessed the 5' RACE reads via MiXCR and lists one record per CDR3 protein. The sample lists about 350,000 distinct CDR3 sequences, roughly 13% occurring once. What was sequenced was PBMCs or a T cell subset sorted from them (not recorded which). Receptors originate from a man between 18 and 29 years old who had mild COVID-19 (a few samples of this study predate the infection). Cell type and time point are not known. The CDR3 runs from the conserved cysteine through the conserved F or W. A D gene is named only where the DNA matches it firmly. Only some rows state a clone size, as once, few, many or a class for expanded clones.

d_call,j_call,v_call,clone_size,cdr3_nt,cdr3_aa
NA,TRBJ1-6,TRBV20-1,NA,TGCAGTGCTAGAAACCCCGGGTACCCTCAATCACCCCTCCACTTT,CSARNPGYPQSPLHF
NA,TRBJ2-3,TRBV7-2,few,TGTGCCAGCAGCCCCCGGGGACCCAGTGGAGATACGCAGTATTTT,CASSPRGPSGDTQYF
NA,TRBJ2-3,TRBV6-5,NA,TGTGCCAGCAGTTACGGGGCCAGACCCACAGATACGCAGTATTTT,CASSYGARPTDTQYF
TRBD1,TRBJ1-5,TRBV12-3/TRBV12-4,NA,TGTGCCAGCGCCACAGGGGATAGCAATCAGCCCCAGCATTTT,CASATGDSNQPQHF
NA,TRBJ2-1,TRBV3-1,many,TGTGCCAGCAGCCCAATCGCGGGGGAGCAGTTCTTC,CASSPIAGEQFF
NA,TRBJ2-6,TRBV4-3,few,TGCGCCAGCAGCCAAGATTGGGGTTTCTCTGGGGCCAACGTCCTGACTTTC,CASSQDWGFSGANVLTF
NA,TRBJ2-1,TRBV18,few,TGTGCCAGCTCACCACCGTCGCCTTTCAATGAGCAGTTCTTC,CASSPPSPFNEQFF
TRBD1,TRBJ1-4,TRBV6-5,NA,TGTGCCAGCGCGGGACAGGGAAACGAAAAACTGTTTTTT,CASAGQGNEKLFF
TRBD1,TRBJ1-1,TRBV7-2,NA,TGTGCCAGCAGCTCGGACAGGGGAGAGGGAACTGAAGCTTTCTTT,CASSSDRGEGTEAFF
NA,TRBJ2-1,TRBV7-9,NA,TGTGCCAGCAGCACCGGACTAAGCCACAATGAGCAGTTCTTC,CASSTGLSHNEQFF
NA,TRBJ2-1,TRBV5-1,many,TGCGCCAGCAGCTTGGTACTCAACCCCGGTCATGAGCAGTTCTTC,CASSLVLNPGHEQFF
NA,TRBJ2-1,TRBV5-1,NA,TGCGCCAGCAGCGCCTACGTCGAAATCTCCTACAATGAGCAGTTCTTC,CASSAYVEISYNEQFF
NA,TRBJ1-6,TRBV12-3/TRBV12-4,few,TGTGCCAGCAGTTTAGCGCGGGCAGGGGAGAATTCACCCCTCCACTTT,CASSLARAGENSPLHF
TRBD1,TRBJ2-7,TRBV5-1,NA,TGCGCCAGCAGCAAGGGACAGGGCCTTATACTGAGCTCCTACGAGCAGTACTTC,CASSKGQGLILSSYEQYF
TRBD1,TRBJ1-2,TRBV5-1,NA,TGCGCCAGCAGCGAATCGGGACAGGGGGCCGGCTACACCTTC,CASSESGQGAGYTF
TRBD1,TRBJ2-2,TRBV9,few,TGTGCCAGCAGCGTATCGACAGGGCCCGGGGAGCTGTTTTTT,CASSVSTGPGELFF
TRBD2,TRBJ2-3,TRBV7-3,few,TGTGCCAGCAGCTTAGAGGGCGGGGGGACCTTCACAGATACGCAGTATTTT,CASSLEGGGTFTDTQYF
NA,TRBJ2-5,TRBV12-3/TRBV12-4,once,TGTGCCAGCGGCCGCTTTAAAGAGACCCAGTACTTC,CASGRFKETQYF
TRBD1,TRBJ1-6,TRBV12-3/TRBV12-4,few,TGTGCCAGCAGTTCCCCGGGACAGGAGCATAATTCACCCCTCCACTTT,CASSSPGQEHNSPLHF
NA,TRBJ2-3,TRBV20-1,few,TGCAGTGCCCTGCGGCAACTCAAAGATACGCAGTATTTT,CSALRQLKDTQYF
NA,TRBJ2-3,TRBV4-2,NA,TGTGCCAGCAGCCAAGAGGGGACTGTCGATACGCAGTATTTT,CASSQEGTVDTQYF
NA,TRBJ1-6,TRBV5-6,few,TGTGCCAGCAGCTTCAGGGCTGGGGGGCCCCTCCACTTT,CASSFRAGGPLHF
TRBD1,TRBJ1-1,TRBV5-1,NA,TGCGCCAGCGGCCGGGACAGTTATCGGCCTGAAGCTTTCTTT,CASGRDSYRPEAFF
NA,TRBJ1-3,TRBV12-3/TRBV12-4,NA,TGTGCCAGCAGTTTCATTGGGCTCGGAAACACCATATATTTT,CASSFIGLGNTIYF
NA,TRBJ2-6,TRBV12-3/TRBV12-4,NA,TGTGCCAGCAGTTACGACAGAGGAGCTGGGGCCAACGTCCTGACTTTC,CASSYDRGAGANVLTF
NA,TRBJ2-3,TRBV11-2,many,TGTGCCAGCAGCTTAGGAGGGGGTACGCAGTATTTT,CASSLGGGTQYF
NA,TRBJ1-2,TRBV5-1,few,TGCGCCAGCAGCCTAGGGACCGGGGAAGGCTACACCTTC,CASSLGTGEGYTF
NA,TRBJ2-2,TRBV3-1,NA,TGTGCCAGCAGCCGAGGGAATTCGAACACCGGGGAGCTGTTTTTT,CASSRGNSNTGELFF
TRBD1,TRBJ2-3,TRBV7-2,few,TGTGCCAGCAGCTCAGGGACAGGGGGTTCGGCAGATACGCAGTATTTT,CASSSGTGGSADTQYF
TRBD1,TRBJ1-5,TRBV27,NA,TGTGCCAGTAGACAGGGCTTTTGGGGCAATCAGCCCCAGCATTTT,CASRQGFWGNQPQHF
NA,TRBJ2-4,TRBV12-3/TRBV12-4,NA,TGTGCCAGCAGTCTCTCCGCCCAAGTAGCCAAAAACATTCAGTACTTC,CASSLSAQVAKNIQYF
NA,TRBJ2-2,TRBV3-1,few,TGTGCCAGCAGCCAAGAAACAACAGGGCACACCGGGGAGCTGTTTTTT,CASSQETTGHTGELFF
TRBD2,TRBJ2-7,TRBV18,many,TGTGCCAGCTCACCCACGGGGGGGACGACCTACGAGCAGTACTTC,CASSPTGGTTYEQYF
NA,TRBJ2-2,TRBV3-1,few,TGTGCCAGCAGCCAAGATAGGGGCAGGTCGGAGAACACCGGGGAGCTGTTTTTT,CASSQDRGRSENTGELFF